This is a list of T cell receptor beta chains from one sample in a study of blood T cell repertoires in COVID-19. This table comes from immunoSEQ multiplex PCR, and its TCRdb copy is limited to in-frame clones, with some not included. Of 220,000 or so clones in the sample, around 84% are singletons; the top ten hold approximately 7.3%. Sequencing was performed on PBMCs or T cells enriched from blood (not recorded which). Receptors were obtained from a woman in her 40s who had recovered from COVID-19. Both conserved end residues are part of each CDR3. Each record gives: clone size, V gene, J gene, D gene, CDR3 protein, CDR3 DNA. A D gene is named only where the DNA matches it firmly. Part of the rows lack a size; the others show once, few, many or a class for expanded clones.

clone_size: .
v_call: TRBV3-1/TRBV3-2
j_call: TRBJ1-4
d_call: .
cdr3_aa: CASSVSPGAFSGKLFF
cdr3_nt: TGTGCCAGCAGTGTGTCGCCAGGGGCCTTCTCGGGAAAACTGTTTTTT

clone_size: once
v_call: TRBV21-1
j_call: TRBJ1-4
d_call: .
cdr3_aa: CASSKVSSICGVLKLFF
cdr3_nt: TGTGCCAGCAGCAAAGTCTCCTCCATATGCGGGGTACTCAAACTGTTTTTT

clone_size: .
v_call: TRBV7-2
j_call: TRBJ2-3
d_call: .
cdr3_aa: CAGRGITDTQYF
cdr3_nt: TGTGCCGGTCGGGGGATCACAGATACGCAGTATTTT

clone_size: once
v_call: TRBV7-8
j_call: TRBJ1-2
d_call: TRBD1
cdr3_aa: CASSPRTGRGPYGYTF
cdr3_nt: TGTGCCAGCAGCCCTAGGACAGGGAGGGGTCCCTATGGCTACACCTTC

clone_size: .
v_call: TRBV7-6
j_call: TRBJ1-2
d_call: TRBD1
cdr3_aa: CASSSRRDRDYGYTF
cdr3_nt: TGTGCCAGCAGCTCCCGGCGGGACAGGGACTATGGCTACACCTTC

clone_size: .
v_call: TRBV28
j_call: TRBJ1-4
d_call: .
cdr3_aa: CASSYSGAGEKLFF
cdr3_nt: TGTGCCAGCAGTTACTCAGGGGCAGGAGAAAAACTGTTTTTT

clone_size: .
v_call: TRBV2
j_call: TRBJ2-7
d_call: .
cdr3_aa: CASRGTWSGEQYF
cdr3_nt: TGTGCCAGCAGAGGTACTTGGAGCGGCGAGCAGTACTTC

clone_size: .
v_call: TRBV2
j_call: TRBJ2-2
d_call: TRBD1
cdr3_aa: CASSEGQGAGELFF
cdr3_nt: TGTGCCAGCAGCGAGGGACAGGGGGCCGGGGAGCTGTTTTTT

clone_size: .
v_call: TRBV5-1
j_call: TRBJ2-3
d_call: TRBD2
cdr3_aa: CASSHGLAGGKVNTQYF
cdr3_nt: TGCGCCAGCAGCCACGGACTAGCGGGAGGAAAAGTGAATACGCAGTATTTT

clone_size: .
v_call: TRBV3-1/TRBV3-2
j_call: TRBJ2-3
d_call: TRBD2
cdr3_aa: CASSQVRGSSGNTDTQYF
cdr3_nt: TGTGCCAGCAGCCAAGTCAGGGGATCTAGCGGGAACACAGATACGCAGTATTTT

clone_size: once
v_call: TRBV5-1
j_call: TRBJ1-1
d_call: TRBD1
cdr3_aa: CASSLLGQGNTEAFF
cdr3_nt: TGCGCCAGCAGCTTGTTAGGACAGGGCAACACTGAAGCTTTCTTT

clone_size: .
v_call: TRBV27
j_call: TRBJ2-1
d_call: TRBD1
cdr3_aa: CASSFKGAHNEQFF
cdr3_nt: TGTGCCAGCAGTTTTAAGGGGGCTCACAATGAGCAGTTCTTC

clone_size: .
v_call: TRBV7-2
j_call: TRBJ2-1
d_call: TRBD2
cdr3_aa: CASSLMASGISYNEQFF
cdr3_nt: TGTGCCAGCAGCTTAATGGCTAGCGGGATCTCCTACAATGAGCAGTTCTTC

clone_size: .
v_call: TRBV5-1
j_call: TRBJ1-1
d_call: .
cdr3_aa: CASSLFRAVSTEAFF
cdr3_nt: TGCGCCAGCAGCTTGTTCAGGGCGGTAAGCACTGAAGCTTTCTTT

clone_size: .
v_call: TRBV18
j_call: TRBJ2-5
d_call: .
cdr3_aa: CASSPQTRETQYF
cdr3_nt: TGTGCCAGCTCACCCCAGACTCGGGAGACCCAGTACTTC

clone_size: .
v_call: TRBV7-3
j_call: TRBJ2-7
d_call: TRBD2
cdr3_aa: CASSLSYGGDEQYF
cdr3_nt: TGTGCCAGCAGCTTATCGTACGGGGGGGACGAGCAGTACTTC

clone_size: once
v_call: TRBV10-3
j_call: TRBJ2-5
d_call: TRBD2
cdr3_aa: CASNSGSIGTQYF
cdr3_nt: TGTGCCAGCAATAGCGGGAGTATTGGGACCCAGTACTTC

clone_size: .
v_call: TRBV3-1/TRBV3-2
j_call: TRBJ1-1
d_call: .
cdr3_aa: CASSRDRNTEAFF
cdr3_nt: TGTGCCAGCAGCCGCGATCGGAACACTGAAGCTTTCTTT

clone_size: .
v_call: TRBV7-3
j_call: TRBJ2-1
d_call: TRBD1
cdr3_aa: CASSLAGQEDNEQFF
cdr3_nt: TGTGCCAGCAGCTTAGCGGGACAGGAGGACAATGAGCAGTTCTTC

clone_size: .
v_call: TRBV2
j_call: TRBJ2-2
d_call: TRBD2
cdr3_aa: CASMGLAGGTGELFF
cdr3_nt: TGTGCCAGCATGGGACTAGCGGGAGGCACCGGGGAGCTGTTTTTT

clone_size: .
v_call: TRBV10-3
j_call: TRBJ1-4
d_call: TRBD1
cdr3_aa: CAISDQGGRVNEKLFF
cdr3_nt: TGTGCCATCAGTGACCAAGGGGGCAGAGTTAATGAAAAACTGTTTTTT

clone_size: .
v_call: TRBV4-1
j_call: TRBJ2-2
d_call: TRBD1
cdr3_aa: CASSQVGQVNTGELFF
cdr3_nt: TGCGCCAGCAGCCAAGTTGGACAGGTGAACACCGGGGAGCTGTTTTTT

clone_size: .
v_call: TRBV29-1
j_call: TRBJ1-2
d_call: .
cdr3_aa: CSVEGSYGYTF
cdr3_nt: TGCAGCGTTGAAGGTAGCTATGGCTACACCTTC

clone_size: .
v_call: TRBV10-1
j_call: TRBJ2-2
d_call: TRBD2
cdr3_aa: CASSETSGRDTGELFF
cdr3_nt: TGCGCCAGCAGCGAGACTAGCGGGAGAGACACCGGGGAGCTGTTTTTT

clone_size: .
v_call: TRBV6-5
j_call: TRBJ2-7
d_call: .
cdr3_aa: CASGGRAHTYEQYF
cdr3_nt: TGTGCCAGCGGGGGCAGGGCCCACACCTACGAGCAGTACTTC

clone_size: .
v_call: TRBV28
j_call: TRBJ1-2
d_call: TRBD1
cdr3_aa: CASSSQSGTDLYGYTF
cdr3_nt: TGTGCCAGCAGTTCTCAATCCGGGACAGATCTCTATGGCTACACCTTC

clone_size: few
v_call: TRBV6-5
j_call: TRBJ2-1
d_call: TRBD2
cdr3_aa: CASTEEEGGVDEQFF
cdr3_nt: TGTGCCAGCACCGAAGAGGAGGGAGGGGTGGATGAGCAGTTCTTC

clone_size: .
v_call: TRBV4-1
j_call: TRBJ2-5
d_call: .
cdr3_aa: CASSLQQGSGVETQYF
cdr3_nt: TGCGCCAGCAGCCTACAGCAGGGGAGTGGAGTAGAGACCCAGTACTTC

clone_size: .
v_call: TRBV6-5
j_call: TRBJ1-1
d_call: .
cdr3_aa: CASRRDGRAEAFF
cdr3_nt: TGTGCCAGCAGGCGGGATGGGAGAGCTGAAGCTTTCTTT

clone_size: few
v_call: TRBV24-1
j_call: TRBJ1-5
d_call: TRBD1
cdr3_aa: CATARAGGDQPQHF
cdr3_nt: TGTGCCACCGCCCGGGCAGGGGGCGATCAGCCCCAGCATTTT

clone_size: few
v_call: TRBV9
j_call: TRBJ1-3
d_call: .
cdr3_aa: CASSAEEDSFSGNTIYF
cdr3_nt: TGTGCCAGCAGCGCTGAGGAGGACAGTTTCTCTGGAAACACCATATATTTT

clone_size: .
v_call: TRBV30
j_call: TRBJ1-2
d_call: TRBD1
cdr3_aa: CAWVEQGLYYGYTF
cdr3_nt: TGTGCCTGGGTGGAACAGGGGCTCTACTATGGCTACACCTTC

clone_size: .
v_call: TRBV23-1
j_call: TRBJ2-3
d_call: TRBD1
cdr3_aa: CASTRRGPPTDTQYF
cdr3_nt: TGCGCCAGCACTCGCAGGGGGCCCCCCACAGATACGCAGTATTTT

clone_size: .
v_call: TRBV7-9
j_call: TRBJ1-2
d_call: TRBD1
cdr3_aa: CASSLQGGYGYTF
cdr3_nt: TGTGCCAGCAGCTTACAGGGGGGCTATGGCTACACCTTC

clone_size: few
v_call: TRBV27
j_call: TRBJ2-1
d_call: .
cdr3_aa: CASSSQYNEQFF
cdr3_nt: TGTGCCAGCAGTTCCCAGTATAATGAGCAGTTCTTC

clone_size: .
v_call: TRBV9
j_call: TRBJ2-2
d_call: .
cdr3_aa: CASSPTTPGDTGELFF
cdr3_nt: TGTGCCAGCAGCCCGACGACCCCGGGAGATACCGGGGAGCTGTTTTTT

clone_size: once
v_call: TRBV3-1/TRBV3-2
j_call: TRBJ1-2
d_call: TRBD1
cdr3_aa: CASSQGAGGDTF
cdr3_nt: TGTGCCAGCAGCCAAGGGGCAGGGGGAGACACCTTC

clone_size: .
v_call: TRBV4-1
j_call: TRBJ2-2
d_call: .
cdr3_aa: CASSQRGKGELFF
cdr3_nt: TGCGCCAGCAGCCAACGGGGGAAGGGGGAGCTGTTTTTT

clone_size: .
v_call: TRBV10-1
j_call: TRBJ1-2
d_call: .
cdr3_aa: CASSESGSPSGYTF
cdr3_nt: TGCGCCAGCAGTGAGTCGGGCAGCCCCAGTGGCTACACCTTC

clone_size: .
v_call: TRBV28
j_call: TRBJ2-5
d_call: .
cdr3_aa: CASSLRGGSETQYF
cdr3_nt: TGTGCCAGCAGTTTAAGGGGGGGTTCAGAGACCCAGTACTTC

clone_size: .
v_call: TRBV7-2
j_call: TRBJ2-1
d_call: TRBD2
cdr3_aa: CASSLEVRLADDNEQFF
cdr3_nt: TGTGCCAGCAGCTTAGAAGTACGGCTAGCGGACGACAATGAGCAGTTCTTC

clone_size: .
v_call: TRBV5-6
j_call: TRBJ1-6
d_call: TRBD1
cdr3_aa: CASSLGQGYNSPLHF
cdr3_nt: TGTGCCAGCAGCCTTGGACAGGGGTATAATTCACCCCTCCACTTT